This T cell receptor beta chain emerged from a study of blood T cell repertoires in COVID-19 (dated by TCRdb to the early 2020s). In the study overall: The collaborator samples originated in the United States, Italy and Spain and spanned the acute and convalescent phases of COVID-19. The material from the prospective study consisted of cDNA or gDNA derived from T cells, B-cell-depleted T cells, or PBMCs. Deeply sampled blood TCRbeta repertoires from subjects exposed to, actively infected with, or recovered from COVID-19 were included in the dataset. The repertoires were made available in a free public database intended to serve as a resource for research on the immune response to SARS-CoV-2. The samples were drawn from the first 160 participants of the ongoing ImmuneRACE study and from 1,254 subjects provided by 6 global collaborators. Nearly every sample came with metadata listing a de-identified subject ID, COVID-19 status, age in years and sex. Where available, HLA class I and class II types were obtained from metadata supplied by the sample provider rather than from assay-based typing.

Of note for this clone: The target of this receptor is not known. Per-base qualities were not stored, and no clone one base away is much larger.

For this chain, trimming is 5 bases at the V end and 4 bases at the J end, and the number of junction bases without a gene match is 4. CDR1 SGHVS and CDR2 FQNEAQ are derived from the germline V gene. The CDR3 numbers 13 residues from cysteine through phenylalanine. The CDR3 DNA has 39 bases and is translated from base 1. Participants in the prospective study were aged roughly 18 to 100 years, lived in some 24 United States geographic areas, and enrolled through a virtual design. In the prospective study, cohorts were assigned on the basis of participant-reported clinical history obtained from a screening survey and a study questionnaire. Each participant in the prospective study had whole blood, serum and a nasopharyngeal or oropharyngeal swab collected by mobile phlebotomists. Over an approximately two-month period, participants in the prospective study had the option of providing additional blood draws and questionnaires. Prospective study blood samples were shipped either frozen or at room temperature before DNA extraction.

The immunoSEQ Assay, a bias-controlled multiplex PCR, was used to amplify TCRbeta CDR3 regions from genomic DNA. From the authors' description of their analysis: The number of nucleated cells in each sample was estimated by amplification of reference gene primers within the assay. To quantify the absolute abundance of each unique TCRbeta CDR3 rearrangement, sequence reads were collapsed and filtered. Productive Simpson clonality was computed per sample as the square root of Simpson's diversity index over productive rearrangements. Drawn from immuneACCESS, this table holds only the in-frame rearrangements with V and J called that TCRdb kept. Clones are partly lost; checked studies trace under half to an unresolved V gene and leave the rest unexplained. The V and J calls and clone size were taken over from that table, and D and trimming were inferred from the DNA. This sample comprises about 400,000 clones, roughly 90% of them detected only once. Around 0.91% of the sample goes to the ten largest clones.

Study-wide conclusions, independent of this receptor: The amount of clinical and demographic metadata varied by source and participant and was provided uncurated.

The rearranged chain carries TRBV7-8 and TRBJ1-2, with 7 bases in between that match TRBD1. The source is a woman aged 30 to 39 with acute COVID-19. The sample comprised PBMCs or T cells enriched from blood (not recorded which). This receptor carries the CDR3 CASSAGQLYGYTF. The bases read TGTGCCAGCAGCGCGGGACAGCTCTATGGCTACACCTTC.